This is a list of T cell receptor beta chains from one sample in a study of T cells after yellow fever vaccination. A single record per CDR3 protein comes from TCRdb applying MiXCR to the 5' RACE reads. The table lists some 600,000 distinct CDR3 sequences, approximately 13% of them singletons. Source: PBMCs, taken on the day of the yellow fever booster vaccination. The receptor set was obtained from a man between 25 and 39 years old who received the YFV17D yellow fever vaccine. Both conserved end residues are part of each CDR3. A D gene is named only where the DNA matches it firmly. Rows give clone size only sometimes, using once, few, many, or a class for an expanded clone.

CASTLDLIAAGRQFF TGTGCCAGCACCTTAGACCTGATAGCGGCTGGTAGGCAGTTCTTC . TRBJ2-1 TRBV7-2 .
CASSLGFSVYEQYF TGTGCCAGCAGCTTAGGATTCTCTGTCTACGAGCAGTACTTC . TRBJ2-7 TRBV11-2 .
CASSSQAREQYF TGTGCCAGCAGCTCCCAGGCTAGGGAGCAGTACTTC . TRBJ2-7 TRBV7-6 .
CASSPRGGTYEQYF TGTGCCAGCAGCCCCAGGGGCGGCACCTACGAGCAGTACTTC . TRBJ2-7 TRBV7-6 .
CASSQGRSAENTGELFF TGCGCCAGCAGTCAAGGGCGATCGGCAGAGAACACCGGGGAGCTGTTTTTT . TRBJ2-2 TRBV23-1 .
CASEQGANTGELFF TGTGCCAGCGAACAGGGGGCAAACACCGGGGAGCTGTTTTTT TRBD1 TRBJ2-2 TRBV12-3/TRBV12-4 .
CASSLRRGYEQYF TGTGCCAGCAGCTTACGCAGGGGTTACGAGCAGTACTTC . TRBJ2-7 TRBV7-9 .
CSAWREGYTF TGCAGTGCTTGGAGGGAAGGCTACACCTTC . TRBJ1-2 TRBV20-1 few
CSGVGQSLQETQYF TGCAGCGGGGTTGGACAGTCCCTACAAGAGACCCAGTACTTC . TRBJ2-5 TRBV29-1 many
CASALEGTGGTDTQYF TGTGCCAGCGCCCTAGAGGGGACGGGGGGCACAGATACGCAGTATTTT . TRBJ2-3 TRBV9 .
CSASPSGKTNTGELFF TGCAGTGCTAGCCCTAGCGGGAAGACGAACACCGGGGAGCTGTTTTTT TRBD2 TRBJ2-2 TRBV20-1 few
CASSPGATQPYEQYF TGTGCCAGCAGCCCTGGGGCTACCCAACCCTACGAGCAGTACTTC . TRBJ2-7 TRBV5-6 few
CASGPLGIATRETQYF TGTGCCAGCGGCCCTCTCGGAATAGCGACCAGGGAGACCCAGTACTTC . TRBJ2-5 TRBV5-3 .
CASSSSRSAGSDTQYF TGTGCCAGCAGCTCATCCAGATCCGCGGGGTCAGATACGCAGTATTTT . TRBJ2-3 TRBV7-6 few
CAISRGYTGELFF TGTGCCATCAGTAGGGGTTACACCGGGGAGCTGTTTTTT . TRBJ2-2 TRBV10-3 few
CASSLKGAPGVSYEQYF TGCGCCAGCAGCTTAAAGGGGGCCCCGGGAGTCTCCTACGAGCAGTACTTC . TRBJ2-7 TRBV5-1 .
CASSLWGIGTDTQYF TGTGCCAGCAGTTTATGGGGGATAGGCACAGATACGCAGTATTTT . TRBJ2-3 TRBV27 few
CASSLSLAKNIQYF TGTGCCAGCAGCTTAAGCCTGGCCAAAAACATTCAGTACTTC . TRBJ2-4 TRBV7-8 many
CASSSYVGNPPEQYF TGTGCCAGCAGCTCCTATGTGGGGAACCCACCGGAGCAGTACTTC . TRBJ2-7 TRBV7-2 few
CASSPTTISNQPQHF TGTGCCAGCTCGCCGACAACTATTAGCAATCAGCCCCAGCATTTT . TRBJ1-5 TRBV18 .
CASSPRTGTPDTQYF TGCGCCAGCAGCCCTAGAACCGGGACCCCAGATACGCAGTATTTT . TRBJ2-3 TRBV5-1 many
CASTKLAGVPNEQFF TGTGCCAGCACCAAACTAGCGGGAGTTCCCAATGAGCAGTTCTTC TRBD2 TRBJ2-1 TRBV12-3/TRBV12-4 .
CASSLAQGLNEKLFF TGTGCCAGCAGCTTGGCACAGGGACTTAATGAAAAACTGTTTTTT . TRBJ1-4 TRBV5-6 .
CSARDPAGGGSGNTIYF TGCAGTGCTAGAGATCCGGCGGGGGGGGGCTCTGGAAACACCATATATTTT . TRBJ1-3 TRBV20-1 .
CASTLSVRGLPGVDNEQFF TGTGCCAGCACCTTATCGGTTAGGGGCCTTCCGGGGGTTGACAATGAGCAGTTCTTC . TRBJ2-1 TRBV12-3/TRBV12-4 few
CASSPTSGTSGRGEQFF TGTGCCAGCAGTCCTACCTCCGGGACTAGCGGGAGAGGTGAGCAGTTCTTC TRBD2 TRBJ2-1 TRBV6-7 few
CGVAGSQETQYF TGCGGCGTAGCGGGGTCTCAAGAGACCCAGTACTTC TRBD2 TRBJ2-5 TRBV20-1 many
CASSETGANTEAFF TGTGCCAGCAGTGAGACCGGGGCCAACACTGAAGCTTTCTTT . TRBJ1-1 TRBV25-1 .
CASSRDRLTSSYNSPLHF TGTGCCAGCAGTCGCGACAGGTTGACGAGCTCCTATAATTCACCCCTCCACTTT . TRBJ1-6 TRBV3-1 few
CSATRTSGQYF TGCAGTGCTACCCGAACGTCGGGGCAGTACTTC . TRBJ2-7 TRBV20-1 few
CASSFVASESPYEQYF TGTGCCAGCAGTTTTGTTGCTAGCGAATCCCCCTACGAGCAGTACTTC . TRBJ2-7 TRBV27 .
CSVVQTYSGNTIYF TGCAGCGTTGTACAGACCTACTCTGGAAACACCATATATTTT . TRBJ1-3 TRBV29-1 .
CASSETWLNEQFF TGTGCCAGTAGCGAGACATGGTTGAATGAGCAGTTCTTC . TRBJ2-1 TRBV19 .
CASSQVSAGRGAYEQYF TGTGCCAGCAGCCAAGTTTCGGCGGGCAGGGGAGCCTACGAGCAGTACTTC . TRBJ2-7 TRBV3-1 .
CASSPWGIETQYF TGCGCCAGCAGTCCTTGGGGGATAGAGACCCAGTACTTC . TRBJ2-5 TRBV10-1 .
CSVSPSGREQYF TGCAGCGTTTCCCCGAGCGGGAGGGAGCAGTACTTC TRBD2 TRBJ2-7 TRBV29-1 many
CSATLTDPTTEAFF TGCAGTGCCACGCTTACCGACCCGACCACTGAAGCTTTCTTT . TRBJ1-1 TRBV20-1 few
CASSDSGGFGTQYF TGTGCCAGCAGTGACTCGGGTGGGTTTGGTACGCAGTATTTT . TRBJ2-3 TRBV28 few
CASGLGWETQYF TGTGCTAGTGGTTTGGGCTGGGAGACCCAGTACTTC . TRBJ2-5 TRBV12-5 .
CSARAGSKGVDTEAFF TGCAGTGCTAGAGCCGGATCAAAGGGAGTGGACACTGAAGCTTTCTTT . TRBJ1-1 TRBV20-1 few
CASSDPSEGPITGELFF TGTGCCAGCAGCGATCCTTCCGAAGGTCCAATCACCGGGGAGCTGTTTTTT . TRBJ2-2 TRBV9 .
CASLRENRGDEQYF TGTGCCAGCCTAAGGGAGAACCGAGGCGACGAGCAGTACTTC . TRBJ2-7 TRBV6-2/TRBV6-3 .
CASSFTSGETQYF TGTGCCAGCAGCTTTACTAGCGGGGAGACCCAGTACTTC TRBD2 TRBJ2-5 TRBV5-5 few
CASSIRGGVTEAFF TGTGCCAGTAGTATTCGAGGGGGGGTCACTGAAGCTTTCTTT . TRBJ1-1 TRBV19 .
CSAKQREYQPQHF TGCAGTGCTAAGCAAAGGGAGTATCAGCCCCAGCATTTT . TRBJ1-5 TRBV20-1 .
CSGNENTEAFF TGCAGCGGGAATGAGAACACTGAAGCTTTCTTT . TRBJ1-1 TRBV29-1 .
CASSPQMETQYF TGTGCCAGCTCACCACAGATGGAGACCCAGTACTTC . TRBJ2-5 TRBV18 .
CASSPITDTQYF TGTGCCAGCAGTCCCATCACAGATACGCAGTATTTT . TRBJ2-3 TRBV27 few
CASSARWTGHDNEQFF TGTGCCAGCAGCGCCCGATGGACAGGGCATGACAATGAGCAGTTCTTC TRBD1 TRBJ2-1 TRBV11-3 few